These T cell receptor beta chains were read from a single sample in a study of spatial heterogeneity in lung cancer. A single record per CDR3 protein comes from TCRdb applying MiXCR to the 5' RACE reads. The table lists about 50,000 distinct CDR3 sequences, under 8% of them singletons. The sequencing used PBMCs, collected at follow-up. The origin of the receptors is a female donor with early-stage non-small cell lung cancer. CDR3s include the opening cysteine and the closing phenylalanine or tryptophan. D genes are given only for firm matches. Size is omitted from some rows. Given values are once, few, many or a class for expanded clones.

.,TRBV3-1,.,TRBJ1-6,TGTGCCAGCAGGATGCAGTATCCTTACAATTCACCCCTCCACTTT,CASRMQYPYNSPLHF
.,TRBV5-1,many,TRBJ2-5,TGCGCCAGCAGCTTGGGGGTACAGATCCAAGAGACCCAGTACTTC,CASSLGVQIQETQYF
.,TRBV6-5,many,TRBJ1-6,TGTGCCAGCAGTCCCACAGCAACCTATTCACCCCTCCACTTT,CASSPTATYSPLHF
.,TRBV7-9,few,TRBJ2-6,TGTGCCAGCAGCTACGGGACTGGGGCCAACGTCCTGACTTTC,CASSYGTGANVLTF
TRBD1,TRBV11-2,.,TRBJ2-5,TGTGCCAGCAGCTTAGAATACCAGGGACAGGGGTACCAAGAGACCCAGTACTTC,CASSLEYQGQGYQETQYF
.,TRBV11-2,medium-sized,TRBJ2-5,TGTGCCAGCCGGGGACCCTACCGAGAGACCCAGTACTTC,CASRGPYRETQYF
.,TRBV30,few,TRBJ1-4,TGTGCCTCTACCTCGTGGGGTCCGGGCGAAAAACTGTTTTTT,CASTSWGPGEKLFF
.,TRBV25-1,.,TRBJ2-7,TGTGCCAGCAGTGAATGGACAAACCACGAGCAGTACTTC,CASSEWTNHEQYF
.,TRBV27,few,TRBJ2-5,TGTGCCAGCAGCCGGGACTCCCAAGAGACCCAGTACTTC,CASSRDSQETQYF
TRBD2,TRBV9,many,TRBJ2-3,TGTGCCAGCAGCGGACCCGGGACTAGATTAAGAGATACGCAGTATTTT,CASSGPGTRLRDTQYF
.,TRBV3-1,many,TRBJ2-3,TGTGCCAGCAGCCAAGGGACGGGTCAGGGTCCTGCAGATACGCAGTATTTT,CASSQGTGQGPADTQYF
.,TRBV28,many,TRBJ2-7,TGTGCCAGCAGTTCCCCAGGGATGGTTTACGAGCAGTACTTC,CASSSPGMVYEQYF
TRBD2,TRBV7-3,many,TRBJ2-3,TGTGCCAGCAGCTTAAAGGCTAGCGGGGGCGAAGATACGCAGTATTTT,CASSLKASGGEDTQYF
.,TRBV2,few,TRBJ1-1,TGTGCCAGCAGTGTGAATCCTAACACTGAAGCTTTCTTT,CASSVNPNTEAFF
.,TRBV29-1,.,TRBJ2-3,TGCAGCGTTGAAAGGCCGCAGACCGTGAGAACGCAGTATTTT,CSVERPQTVRTQYF
TRBD2,TRBV5-1,many,TRBJ2-3,TGCGCCAGCAGCCAGCGGGGGGTTACTAGCACAGATACGCAGTATTTT,CASSQRGVTSTDTQYF
.,TRBV7-8,.,TRBJ2-2,TGTGCCAGCGTTTTCCGGACCCCCGGGGAGCTGTTTTTT,CASVFRTPGELFF
.,TRBV9,few,TRBJ1-1,TGTGCCAGCAGCGTAGGCCCAGCGGGGCTGGGGAACACTGAAGCTTTCTTT,CASSVGPAGLGNTEAFF
.,TRBV5-1,.,TRBJ1-1,TGCGCCAGCAGCTCGGACGGGGGTGTACCTTTCTTT,CASSSDGGVPFF
TRBD1,TRBV5-1,many,TRBJ1-5,TGCGCCAGCAGCTCGGGACAGAACAATCAGCCCCAGCATTTT,CASSSGQNNQPQHF
.,TRBV4-1,many,TRBJ1-2,TGCGCCAGCAGCCAAGATCCTGGGGGTACTAACTATGGCTACACCTTC,CASSQDPGGTNYGYTF
TRBD1,TRBV4-3,medium-sized,TRBJ2-1,TGCGCCAGCAGCCGCGTGACAGGGGTCCTATCCAATGAGCAGTTCTTC,CASSRVTGVLSNEQFF
TRBD2,TRBV14,few,TRBJ2-5,TGTGCCAGCAGCCAAGCCCGACTAGCGGGGGTGGAGACCCAGTACTTC,CASSQARLAGVETQYF
TRBD2,TRBV7-2,many,TRBJ2-3,TGTGCCAGCAGCTCCCAAGCGGGGGCCCCCCCAGATACGCAGTATTTT,CASSSQAGAPPDTQYF
TRBD1,TRBV11-1,.,TRBJ1-5,TGTGCCAGCAGCGGAGGGACAGGAAGAAATCAGCCCCAGCATTTT,CASSGGTGRNQPQHF
TRBD1,TRBV14,many,TRBJ1-2,TGTGCCAGCAGCCCGCAGGGGGCGACGGGCTATGGCTACACCTTC,CASSPQGATGYGYTF
TRBD2,TRBV14,many,TRBJ2-7,TGTGCCAGCAGCCAAGACCTAAGCGGGGGCTCCTACGAGCAGTACTTC,CASSQDLSGGSYEQYF
.,TRBV20-1,.,TRBJ1-2,TGCAGTGCTAGAGATGCAGGGAGGGGCTATGGCTACACCTTC,CSARDAGRGYGYTF
.,TRBV19,.,TRBJ1-2,TGTGCCAGTAGTATACGGGCGGGGCTCCATGGCTACACCTTC,CASSIRAGLHGYTF
.,TRBV9,few,TRBJ1-2,TGTGCCAGCAGCGTAGAAGGGCCCCCCGACACCTTC,CASSVEGPPDTF
.,TRBV4-3,few,TRBJ1-1,TGCGCCAGCAGCCAAGAGGCAGGGTATCCTGAAGCTTTCTTT,CASSQEAGYPEAFF
TRBD1,TRBV5-1,many,TRBJ2-1,TGCGCCAGCAGCTCCTCGGGACAGGGTTACAATGAGCAGTTCTTC,CASSSSGQGYNEQFF
TRBD1,TRBV28,.,TRBJ2-1,TGTGCCAGCAGTTTTCATCAGGGGGCCCAGTTCTTC,CASSFHQGAQFF